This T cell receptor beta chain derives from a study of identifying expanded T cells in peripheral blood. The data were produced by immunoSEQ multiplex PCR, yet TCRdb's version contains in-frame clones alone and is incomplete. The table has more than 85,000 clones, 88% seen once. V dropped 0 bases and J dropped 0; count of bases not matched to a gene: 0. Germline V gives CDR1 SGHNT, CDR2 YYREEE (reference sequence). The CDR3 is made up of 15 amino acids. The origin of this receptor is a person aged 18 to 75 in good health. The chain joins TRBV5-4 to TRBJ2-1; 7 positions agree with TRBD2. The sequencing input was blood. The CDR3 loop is CASSLGTSSYNEQFF. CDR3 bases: TGTGCCAGCAGCTTGGGGACTAGCTCCTACAATGAGCAGTTCTTC. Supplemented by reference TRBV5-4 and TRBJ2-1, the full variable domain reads ETGVTQSPTHLIKTRGQQVTLRCSSQSGHNTVSWYQQALGQGPQFIFQYYREEENGRGNFPPRFSGLQFPNYSSELNVNALELDDSALYLCASSLGTSSYNEQFFGPGTRLTVL.